The next 5 T cell receptor beta chains were all read from a single sample in a study of cytomegalovirus exposure and HLA in healthy donors. The PCR was carried out with 60 Vbeta primers and 13 Jbeta primers. TCRdb keeps only in-frame clones here, not all; method: immunoSEQ multiplex PCR. This table holds about 120,000 clones, roughly 80% found once. Sequences were obtained from PBMCs. Receptors originate from a man aged 25-40 years in good health and CMV-seronegative.

The sample holds a few counts of this clone. The gene calls are TRBV5-5 and TRBJ2-5; 8 bases agree with TRBD2. The J call may not be correct, given that the DNA end is closer to TRBJ2-7. Germline-derived CDR1 and CDR2 are SGHKS and YYEKEE (reference sequence). The CDR3 is made up of 15 amino acids. CDR3 amino acids: CASSLAGGPAYEQYF. Here the CDR3 DNA reads TGTGCCAGCAGCTTGGCGGGGGGGCCGGCCTACGAGCAGTACTTC.

The V call is TRBV5-1, the J call TRBJ2-7; 7 bases are shared with TRBD2. V gave up 7 bases and J gave up 0 bases; unmatched junction bases: 7. The CDR3 covers 14 residues. Germline CDR1 is SGHRS and CDR2 is YFSETQ. The CDR3 DNA follows: TGCGCCAGCTCCGGCGGGGGAAGCTCCTACGAGCAGTACTTC. The encoded protein is CASSGGGSSYEQYF.

The rearrangement uses TRBV6-5 and TRBJ2-2, with TRBD1 identical over 9 bases. CDR3 length: 13 residues. The trim removed 6 bases at V and 6 bases at J, leaving 2 bases unmatched. The germline V gene has CDR1 MNHEY and CDR2 SVGAGI. The CDR3 here is CASRTGGPGELFF. In nucleotides, the CDR3 is TGTGCCAGCAGAACAGGGGGCCCCGGGGAGCTGTTTTTT.

The V and J genes are TRBV4-3 and TRBJ2-1; D perhaps matches TRBD2 (5 bases). Germline V gives CDR1 LGHNA, CDR2 YSLEER. The CDR3 sequence is 14 residues long. V lost 0 bases and J 6 bases, leaving 9 bases between the germline ends. DNA of the CDR3: TGCGCCAGCAGCCAAGATCTCGGAGGCAATGAGCAGTTCTTC. Its translation: CASSQDLGGNEQFF.

The chain joins TRBV15 to TRBJ1-3; 10 nucleotides match TRBD1. This CDR3 is 19 amino acids long. The germline CDR1 and CDR2 sequences are LNHNV and YYDKDF (reference sequence). After removal of 0 bases from V and 2 bases from J, the junction contained 10 bases not matched to a gene. CDR3 sequence reads: CATSRDILTGTGAGNTIYF. The CDR3 DNA sequence: TGTGCCACCAGCAGAGACATCTTAACCGGGACAGGGGCTGGAAACACCATATATTTT. The full variable domain, with the rest looked up from reference TRBV15 and TRBJ1-3, is DAMVIQNPRYQVTQFGKPVTLSCSQTLNHNVMYWYQQKSSQAPKLLFHYYDKDFNNEADTPDNFQSRRPNTSFCFLDIRSPGLGDTAMYLCATSRDILTGTGAGNTIYFGEGSWLTVV.